This T cell receptor beta chain appears in the sequencing data of a study of T cells of healthy individuals. Germline assignment: CDR1 SGHAT and CDR2 FQDESV (reference sequence). Trimming removed 3 bases at V and 8 bases at J, with 5 bases between. The CDR3 totals 12 residues. TCRdb reprocessed the 5' RACE reads with MiXCR, giving one entry per CDR3 protein. Here the sample spans about 82,000 distinct CDR3 sequences, approximately 5.4% being singletons. This clonotype was found a few times. The gene calls are TRBV11-1 and TRBJ1-6; no reliable D call. The origin of this receptor is a female donor in good health. The CDR3 loop reads CASSFGDSPLHF. CDR3 DNA sequence: TGTGCCAGCAGCTTTGGGGATTCACCCCTCCACTTT.